This TCR beta chain was recorded in a study of shared T cell receptors in the human thymus. Method: immunoSEQ multiplex PCR; TCRdb's copy keeps in-frame clones and lacks some. Here the sample spans roughly 550,000 clones, roughly 74% being singletons. This CDR3 region has 17 residues. Trimming cost V 0 bases and J 1 base; bases outside gene matches: 6. Per the germline V gene, CDR1 is SGHKS and CDR2 is YYEKEE (reference sequence). The same specimen was also included in a second study, on human thymus T cells. That source reports: Finnish infants who were healthy and having corrective surgery for congenital heart defects made up the donors. Thymus specimens were resections from corrective heart surgery. Blood and thymic repertoires both appeared biased in V and J gene usage.

The receptor's source is a boy under two years old with a congenital heart defect. Sequenced material: thymocytes. The rearrangement joins TRBV5-5 to TRBJ1-5, with TRBD1 matching 8 bases. The CDR3 is CASSLGLRTGSNQPQHF. DNA for the CDR3: TGTGCCAGCAGCTTGGGTCTCCGGACAGGGAGCAATCAGCCCCAGCATTTT. Full variable domain (remainder filled in from reference TRBV5-5 and TRBJ1-5): DAGVTQSPTHLIKTRGQQVTLRCSPISGHKSVSWYQQVLGQGPQFIFQYYEKEERGRGNFPDRFSARQFPNYSSELNVNALLLGDSALYLCASSLGLRTGSNQPQHFGDGTRLSIL.